The entry below gives a single TCR beta chain sequence along with its context. These data originate in a study of OX40 agonist ivuxolimab in advanced cancers. Per germline, CDR1 MRHNA and CDR2 SNTAGT. The CDR3 is 14 amino acids. Trimming removed 0 bases from V and 5 bases from J, with 8 bases in between. Here immunoSEQ multiplex PCR was the method, and the copy in TCRdb shows in-frame clones only, minus some. In the table there are over 100,000 clones, 75% to 90% of which are singletons. This material consisted of CD4+ or CD8+ T cells sorted from blood, taken in a trial of the OX40 agonist ivuxolimab. J is TRBJ2-1 and V is TRBV6-4; D is uncertain. This TCR came from an adult with an advanced solid tumor such as melanoma, head and neck, liver or kidney cancer. The CDR3 is CASSDSSHDNEQFF. The CDR3 DNA reads as TGTGCCAGCAGTGACTCCTCCCACGACAATGAGCAGTTCTTC.